This is a list of T cell receptor beta chains from one sample in a study of blood T cell repertoires in COVID-19. Generated by immunoSEQ multiplex PCR, the TCRdb table keeps only in-frame clones and is missing some. Among 200,000 or so clones, 70% to 90% were seen once, and the ten largest hold approximately 11%. Sequences were obtained from PBMCs or T cells enriched from blood (not recorded which). Receptors were obtained from a man aged 25 to 40 who had recovered from COVID-19. Each CDR3 is given with its conserved first and last residue. D genes are given only for firm matches. For some rows the clone size is stated as once, few or many, or as a class when expanded; others skip it.

d_call: NA; clone_size: NA; j_call: TRBJ1-5; v_call: TRBV28; cdr3_aa: CASRPRSGIYNQPQHF; cdr3_nt: TGTGCCAGCAGACCCCGATCGGGGATTTACAATCAGCCCCAGCATTTT
d_call: NA; clone_size: NA; j_call: TRBJ2-3; v_call: TRBV7-3; cdr3_aa: CASSFGGAADTQYF; cdr3_nt: TGTGCCAGCAGTTTTGGGGGGGCCGCAGATACGCAGTATTTT
d_call: NA; clone_size: NA; j_call: TRBJ1-2; v_call: TRBV30; cdr3_aa: CAVTVAYGYTF; cdr3_nt: TGTGCCGTAACTGTCGCGTATGGCTACACCTTC
d_call: TRBD1; clone_size: NA; j_call: TRBJ1-5; v_call: TRBV5-1; cdr3_aa: CASSPVQGADQPQHF; cdr3_nt: TGCGCCAGCAGCCCCGTGCAGGGGGCGGATCAGCCCCAGCATTTT
d_call: NA; clone_size: few; j_call: TRBJ1-1; v_call: TRBV29-1; cdr3_aa: CSVEASGTEAFF; cdr3_nt: TGCAGCGTTGAAGCGTCCGGCACTGAAGCTTTCTTT
d_call: TRBD1; clone_size: NA; j_call: TRBJ2-1; v_call: TRBV7-9; cdr3_aa: CASSLGDSITNEQFF; cdr3_nt: TGTGCCAGCAGCCTCGGGGACAGCATTACAAATGAGCAGTTCTTC
d_call: NA; clone_size: NA; j_call: TRBJ1-1; v_call: TRBV5-1; cdr3_aa: CASSYTGDTEAFF; cdr3_nt: TGCGCCAGCAGCTATACGGGGGACACTGAAGCTTTCTTT
d_call: TRBD1; clone_size: NA; j_call: TRBJ1-5; v_call: TRBV19; cdr3_aa: CASSPWTGRSNQPQHF; cdr3_nt: TGTGCCAGTAGTCCCTGGACAGGGCGTAGCAATCAGCCCCAGCATTTT
d_call: NA; clone_size: NA; j_call: TRBJ2-5; v_call: TRBV9; cdr3_aa: CASSVLAYIGETQYF; cdr3_nt: TGTGCCAGCAGCGTACTAGCGTACATTGGAGAGACCCAGTACTTC
d_call: NA; clone_size: NA; j_call: TRBJ1-1; v_call: TRBV10-3; cdr3_aa: CAISGYQGNTEAFF; cdr3_nt: TGTGCCATCAGCGGATATCAGGGAAACACTGAAGCTTTCTTT
d_call: TRBD1; clone_size: once; j_call: TRBJ1-1; v_call: TRBV11-2; cdr3_aa: CASSRGGAYTEAFF; cdr3_nt: TGTGCCAGCAGCCGAGGGGGCGCGTACACTGAAGCTTTCTTT
d_call: TRBD1; clone_size: NA; j_call: TRBJ1-1; v_call: TRBV19; cdr3_aa: CASSWGQMNTEAFF; cdr3_nt: TGTGCCAGTAGTTGGGGACAGATGAACACTGAAGCTTTCTTT
d_call: TRBD1; clone_size: NA; j_call: TRBJ1-2; v_call: TRBV19; cdr3_aa: CATHKERQGTVYGYTF; cdr3_nt: TGTGCCACACATAAGGAGAGACAGGGGACGGTCTATGGCTACACCTTC
d_call: NA; clone_size: NA; j_call: TRBJ2-7; v_call: TRBV4-3; cdr3_aa: CASSQLGGDYEQYF; cdr3_nt: TGCGCCAGCAGCCAATTAGGAGGTGACTACGAGCAGTACTTC
d_call: TRBD1; clone_size: NA; j_call: TRBJ1-3; v_call: TRBV7-3; cdr3_aa: CASSFNRGDTIYF; cdr3_nt: TGTGCCAGCAGCTTTAACAGGGGGGACACCATATATTTT
d_call: NA; clone_size: NA; j_call: TRBJ1-2; v_call: TRBV19; cdr3_aa: CASSIDLVSGGYTF; cdr3_nt: TGTGCCAGTAGTATAGATCTCGTGTCGGGTGGCTACACCTTC
d_call: NA; clone_size: NA; j_call: TRBJ2-7; v_call: TRBV5-1; cdr3_aa: CASSSSRGPFDEQYF; cdr3_nt: TGCGCCAGCAGCTCCTCGCGCGGGCCTTTCGACGAGCAGTACTTC
d_call: TRBD1; clone_size: NA; j_call: TRBJ1-4; v_call: TRBV18; cdr3_aa: CASSPGQNEKLFF; cdr3_nt: TGTGCCAGCTCACCGGGACAGAATGAAAAACTGTTTTTT
d_call: TRBD1; clone_size: NA; j_call: TRBJ1-2; v_call: TRBV19; cdr3_aa: CASSKPTGDSGYTF; cdr3_nt: TGTGCCAGTAGTAAGCCGACAGGGGACAGTGGCTACACCTTC
d_call: TRBD1; clone_size: NA; j_call: TRBJ1-6; v_call: TRBV5-8; cdr3_aa: CASSLGDRGRNSPLHF; cdr3_nt: TGTGCCAGCAGCTTGGGGGACAGGGGCAGGAATTCACCCCTCCACTTT
d_call: NA; clone_size: NA; j_call: TRBJ2-7; v_call: TRBV14; cdr3_aa: CASSQVSIKWGLVSYEQYF; cdr3_nt: TGTGCCAGCAGCCAGGTCTCTATTAAGTGGGGACTTGTATCCTACGAGCAGTACTTC
d_call: TRBD1; clone_size: NA; j_call: TRBJ1-1; v_call: TRBV5-6; cdr3_aa: CASSNGRGPFF; cdr3_nt: TGTGCCAGCAGCAATGGTAGGGGGCCTTTCTTT
d_call: TRBD1; clone_size: NA; j_call: TRBJ2-7; v_call: TRBV13; cdr3_aa: CASSLGAPGQGAREQYF; cdr3_nt: TGTGCCAGCAGCTTAGGAGCGCCGGGACAGGGGGCGAGGGAGCAGTACTTC
d_call: TRBD2; clone_size: NA; j_call: TRBJ2-5; v_call: TRBV3-1/TRBV3-2; cdr3_aa: CARPSGTSGGRIERSRETQYF; cdr3_nt: TGTGCCAGACCCTCTGGGACTAGCGGGGGACGAATAGAGAGATCAAGGGAGACCCAGTACTTC
d_call: TRBD2; clone_size: NA; j_call: TRBJ2-1; v_call: TRBV12-5; cdr3_aa: CASRPSGGWNEQFF; cdr3_nt: TGTGCTAGTCGCCCTAGCGGGGGGTGGAATGAGCAGTTCTTC
d_call: NA; clone_size: NA; j_call: TRBJ1-5; v_call: TRBV19; cdr3_aa: CASSISTIRDQPQHF; cdr3_nt: TGTGCCAGTAGTATCTCCACAATTCGGGATCAGCCCCAGCATTTT
d_call: NA; clone_size: NA; j_call: TRBJ1-4; v_call: TRBV29-1; cdr3_aa: CSTQGPDEKLFF; cdr3_nt: TGCAGCACGCAGGGTCCTGACGAAAAACTGTTTTTT
d_call: NA; clone_size: few; j_call: TRBJ2-1; v_call: TRBV6-1; cdr3_aa: CASSEGSHNEQFF; cdr3_nt: TGTGCCAGCAGTGAAGGGAGCCACAATGAGCAGTTCTTC
d_call: TRBD1; clone_size: once; j_call: TRBJ2-7; v_call: TRBV28; cdr3_aa: CASSLFRGRGYEQYF; cdr3_nt: TGTGCCAGCAGTTTATTCAGGGGGCGCGGCTACGAGCAGTACTTC
d_call: NA; clone_size: NA; j_call: TRBJ2-7; v_call: TRBV5-8; cdr3_aa: CASSRVGGVFSYEQYF; cdr3_nt: TGTGCCAGCAGCCGGGTAGGCGGAGTATTCTCCTACGAGCAGTACTTC
d_call: TRBD1; clone_size: NA; j_call: TRBJ2-7; v_call: TRBV7-2; cdr3_aa: CASSGRGQAHYEQYF; cdr3_nt: TGTGCCAGCAGCGGCCGGGGACAGGCCCACTACGAGCAGTACTTC
d_call: TRBD1; clone_size: NA; j_call: TRBJ1-2; v_call: TRBV6-5; cdr3_aa: CASSFLQGADYGYTF; cdr3_nt: TGTGCCAGCAGCTTCTTACAGGGGGCGGACTATGGCTACACCTTC
d_call: NA; clone_size: few; j_call: TRBJ1-2; v_call: TRBV6-5; cdr3_aa: CASVRRGANYGYTF; cdr3_nt: TGTGCCAGTGTTCGGCGGGGGGCGAACTATGGCTACACCTTC
d_call: TRBD1; clone_size: NA; j_call: TRBJ2-5; v_call: TRBV5-1; cdr3_aa: CASSQRQGQETQYF; cdr3_nt: TGCGCCAGCAGCCAAAGACAGGGGCAAGAGACCCAGTACTTC
d_call: TRBD1; clone_size: NA; j_call: TRBJ2-5; v_call: TRBV25-1; cdr3_aa: CASQGQYKETQYF; cdr3_nt: TGTGCCAGCCAGGGACAGTACAAAGAGACCCAGTACTTC
d_call: TRBD1; clone_size: NA; j_call: TRBJ1-2; v_call: TRBV10-3; cdr3_aa: CAISGPGTAYGYTF; cdr3_nt: TGTGCCATCAGCGGACCCGGGACAGCCTATGGCTACACCTTC
d_call: TRBD1; clone_size: NA; j_call: TRBJ2-1; v_call: TRBV7-2; cdr3_aa: CASSFDRGFYNEQFF; cdr3_nt: TGTGCCAGCAGCTTCGACAGGGGATTCTACAATGAGCAGTTCTTC
d_call: NA; clone_size: NA; j_call: TRBJ2-1; v_call: TRBV4-1; cdr3_aa: CASRPGLAALTRSYNEQFF; cdr3_nt: TGCGCCAGCAGGCCCGGTCTCGCGGCCTTGACTCGCTCCTACAATGAGCAGTTCTTC
d_call: TRBD1; clone_size: NA; j_call: TRBJ1-1; v_call: TRBV10-3; cdr3_aa: CAISLDRVNTEAFF; cdr3_nt: TGTGCCATCAGTTTGGACAGGGTGAACACTGAAGCTTTCTTT